The sequence of this T cell receptor (beta chain) was determined in a study of blood T cells in healthy people across ages. This clonotype showed up just a few times. The antigen is not known. Isolating PBMCs gave at least 6 million of these cells per sample. Overall study results and limits: It was held that the diversity estimates obtained from one million T cells were underestimates.

A sample-barcoded 5' primer and a J-beta primer mix were used in a second PCR of roughly 6 to 11 cycles. From the 5' RACE reads, TCRdb called clonotypes with MiXCR, one entry per CDR3 protein. The table lists about 730,000 distinct CDR3 sequences, roughly 45% of them singletons. The sequenced material came from blood. This receptor was taken from a woman aged 55-69 years in good health.

CDR3 sequence reads: CASSPPPAGGGETQYF. The DNA for the CDR3 is TGCGCCAGCAGTCCCCCCCCAGCGGGGGGTGGAGAGACCCAGTACTTC. The chain has TRBV5-1 and TRBJ2-5, with TRBD2 identical over 9 bases. Looked up from germline, CDR1 is SGHRS and CDR2 is YFSETQ. CDR3 length: 16 residues. V was pared by 5 bases and J by 4 bases, with 12 bases of the junction left unmatched.